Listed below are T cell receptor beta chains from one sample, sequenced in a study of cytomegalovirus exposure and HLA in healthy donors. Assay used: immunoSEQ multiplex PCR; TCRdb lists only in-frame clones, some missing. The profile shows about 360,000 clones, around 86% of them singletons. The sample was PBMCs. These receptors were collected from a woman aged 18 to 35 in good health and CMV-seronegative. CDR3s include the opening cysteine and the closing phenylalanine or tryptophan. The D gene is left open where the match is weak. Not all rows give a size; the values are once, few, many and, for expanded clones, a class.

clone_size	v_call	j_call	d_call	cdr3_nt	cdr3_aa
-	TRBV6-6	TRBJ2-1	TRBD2	TGTGCCAGCAGGTCGACTAGCGGGTTTGAGCAGTTCTTC	CASRSTSGFEQFF
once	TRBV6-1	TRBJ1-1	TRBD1	TGTGCCAGCAGTTCTTTGGGACAGCTAAACACTGAAGCTTTCTTT	CASSSLGQLNTEAFF
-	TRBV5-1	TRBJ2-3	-	TGCGCCAGCAGCTTTACTAGACAAGGCCCAGATACGCAGTATTTT	CASSFTRQGPDTQYF
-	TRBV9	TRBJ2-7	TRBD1	TGTGCCAGCAGCCCACTAACCGGGACAGGGATTCTCTACGAGCAGTACTTC	CASSPLTGTGILYEQYF
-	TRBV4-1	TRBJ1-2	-	TGCGCCAGCAGCCAAGAATTCGTGACAGAAATAGCTAACTATGGCTACACCTTC	CASSQEFVTEIANYGYTF
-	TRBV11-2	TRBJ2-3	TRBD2	TGTGCCAGCAGCTTACTGGGACTAGCGGGAAGGTACACAGATACGCAGTATTTT	CASSLLGLAGRYTDTQYF
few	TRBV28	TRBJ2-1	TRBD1	TGTGCCGGACAGGACAGTGACAATGAGCAGTTCTTC	CAGQDSDNEQFF
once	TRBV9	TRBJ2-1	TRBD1	TGTGCCAGCAGCCCTGGGACAGGGGTTTACAATGAGCAGTTCTTC	CASSPGTGVYNEQFF
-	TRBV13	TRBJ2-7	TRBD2	TGTGCCAGCAGCTATAGCGGGGGGGCGCTCGAGCAGTACTTC	CASSYSGGALEQYF
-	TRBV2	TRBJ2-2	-	TGTGCCACAAGAGGCGACCCGGGCACCGGGGAGCTGTTTTTT	CATRGDPGTGELFF
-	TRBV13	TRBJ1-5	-	TGTGCCAGCAGCAAACAGGGAGGGCAACAGCCCCAGCATTTT	CASSKQGGQQPQHF
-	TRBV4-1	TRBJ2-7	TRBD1	TGCGCCAGCAGCCACTCACCGGGACAGGGCCAACACGAGCAGTACTTC	CASSHSPGQGQHEQYF
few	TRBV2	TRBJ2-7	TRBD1	TGTGCCAGCAGTCGGGACAGCGATAACGAGCAGTACTTC	CASSRDSDNEQYF
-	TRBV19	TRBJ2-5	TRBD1	TGTGCCAGTAGTATTGGCGGCGCAGGGGGCGCGGAGACCCAGTACTTC	CASSIGGAGGAETQYF
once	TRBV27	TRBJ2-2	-	TGTGCCAGCAGTTTGCGGATTTACACCGGGGAGCTGTTTTTT	CASSLRIYTGELFF
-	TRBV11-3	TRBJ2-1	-	TGTGCCAGCAGCCCTCGGTTGGGCCACAATGAGCAGTTCTTC	CASSPRLGHNEQFF
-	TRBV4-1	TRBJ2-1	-	TGCGCCAGCAGCCATGTTCCGGGTAATGAGCAGTTCTTC	CASSHVPGNEQFF
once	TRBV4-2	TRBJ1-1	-	TGTGCCAGCAGCCAAGAGTCACCCAGCACTGAAGCTTTCTTT	CASSQESPSTEAFF
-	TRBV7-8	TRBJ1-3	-	TGTGCCAGCAGGCGGGGGGAAAGGTCTGGAAACACCATATATTTT	CASRRGERSGNTIYF
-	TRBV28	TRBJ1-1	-	TGTGCCAGCAGTTTCGGAGGGGCGAACACTGAAGCTTTCTTT	CASSFGGANTEAFF
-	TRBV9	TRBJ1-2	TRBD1	TGTGCCAGCAGCCCCCAGACAGGGGATGGCTACACCTTC	CASSPQTGDGYTF
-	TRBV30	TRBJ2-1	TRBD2	TGTGCCTGGAGGAGGTTAGCGGGAGGAGTGCTTATCCACTACAATGAGCAGTTCTTC	CAWRRLAGGVLIHYNEQFF
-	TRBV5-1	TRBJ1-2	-	TGCGCCAGCAGCTTGAGCGGGGATAACTATGGCTACACCTTC	CASSLSGDNYGYTF
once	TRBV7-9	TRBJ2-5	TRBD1	TGTGCCAGCAGCTTAGAGGGGACAGAGCAAGAGACCCAGTACTTC	CASSLEGTEQETQYF
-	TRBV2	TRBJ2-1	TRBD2	TGTGCCAGCAGTCCACCCGGGACTAGCGGTATCTACAATGAGCAGTTCTTC	CASSPPGTSGIYNEQFF
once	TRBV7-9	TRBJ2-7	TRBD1	TGTGCCAGCAGCAAGAGTGGGGGGACAGGTGCCTACGAGCAGTACTTC	CASSKSGGTGAYEQYF
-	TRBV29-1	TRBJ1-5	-	TGCAGCGCCTCTGGGGGGGGTAGGCAGCCCCAGCATTTT	CSASGGGRQPQHF
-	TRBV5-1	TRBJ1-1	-	TGCGCCAGCAGCCCCCTTTCGAGTCAGGGCACTGAAGCTTTCTTT	CASSPLSSQGTEAFF
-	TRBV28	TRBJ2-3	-	TGTGCCAGCAGCGCCCCTACAGGATTCCCCAGAATCTTT	CASSAPTGFPRIF
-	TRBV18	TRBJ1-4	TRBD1	TGTGCCAGCTCACCAAGGGACAGCGACGGTAATGAAAAACTGTTTTTT	CASSPRDSDGNEKLFF
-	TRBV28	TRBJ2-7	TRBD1	TGTGCCAGCACCCAGGGGGCCTGGGCCTACGAGCAGTACTTC	CASTQGAWAYEQYF
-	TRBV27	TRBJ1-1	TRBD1	TGTGCCAGCGCCTCAACAGGGGCGCTGAACACTGAAGCTTTCTTT	CASASTGALNTEAFF
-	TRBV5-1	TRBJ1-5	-	TGCGCCAGCAGCTTGGTAAGGGGGTACTCTTCCGATCAGCCCCAGCATTTT	CASSLVRGYSSDQPQHF
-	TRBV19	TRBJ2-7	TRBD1	TGTGCCAGTAGTATCCCTAGACAGGGGCTCAACGAGCAGTACTTC	CASSIPRQGLNEQYF
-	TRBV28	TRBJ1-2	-	TGTGCCAGCAGTACTGGGGCCAAAAGTATTTATGGCTACACCTTC	CASSTGAKSIYGYTF
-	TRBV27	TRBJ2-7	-	TGTGCCAGCAGTTTATTAGGCGGAACCTACGAGCAGTACTTC	CASSLLGGTYEQYF
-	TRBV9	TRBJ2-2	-	TGTGCCAGCAGCGTAGGCGGCGGAAACACCGGGGAGCTGTTTTTT	CASSVGGGNTGELFF
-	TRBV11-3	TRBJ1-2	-	TGTGCCAGCAGCTTAGATGGACAGCTCTATGGCTACACCTTC	CASSLDGQLYGYTF
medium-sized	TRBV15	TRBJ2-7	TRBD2	TGTGCCACCAGCGCGAGCGGGGGCAACGAGCAGTACTTC	CATSASGGNEQYF
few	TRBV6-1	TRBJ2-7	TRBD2	TGTGCCAGCAGTGAACGGGAGGGACCCTACGAGCAGTACTTC	CASSEREGPYEQYF
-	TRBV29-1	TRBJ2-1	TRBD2	TGCAGCGTTGTACTAGCGAACTACAATGAGCAGTTCTTC	CSVVLANYNEQFF
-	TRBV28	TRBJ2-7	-	TGTGCCAGCAGTTTGGAGACGACGAAAAGCTCCTACGAGCAGTACTTC	CASSLETTKSSYEQYF
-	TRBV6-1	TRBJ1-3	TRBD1	TGTGCCAGCAGTGAGCACAGGGGCTCTGGAAACACCATATATTTT	CASSEHRGSGNTIYF
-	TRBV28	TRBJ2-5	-	TGTGCCAGCAACGGGGGTTTCATCCAAGAGACCCAGTACTTC	CASNGGFIQETQYF
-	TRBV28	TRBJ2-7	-	TGTGCCAGCACCATACAGGGGAGGTTCTCCGAGCAGTACTTC	CASTIQGRFSEQYF
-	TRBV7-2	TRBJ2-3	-	TGTGCCAGCAGCTCCGCTAGGACAGATACGCAGTATTTT	CASSSARTDTQYF
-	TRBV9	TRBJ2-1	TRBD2	TGTGCCAGCAGTTTAGCGGGGGGGCCGTACAATGAGCAGTTCTTC	CASSLAGGPYNEQFF
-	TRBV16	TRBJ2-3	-	TGTGCCAGCAGCCAAGTCTGGGGGGTCCCAGATACGCAGTATTTT	CASSQVWGVPDTQYF
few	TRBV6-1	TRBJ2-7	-	TGTGCCAGCAGTGCACTCTCAACGGGATCCGAGCAGTACTTC	CASSALSTGSEQYF
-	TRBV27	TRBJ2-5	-	TGTGCCAGCAGTTTAGAGGGAGGGACCCAGTACTTC	CASSLEGGTQYF
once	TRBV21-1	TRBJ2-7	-	TGTGCCAGCACCCCTAGCGGGAGAAAAACTTACGAGCAGTACTTC	CASTPSGRKTYEQYF
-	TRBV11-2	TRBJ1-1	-	TGTGCCAGCAGCTTAGGCAGGAACACTGAAGCTTTCTTT	CASSLGRNTEAFF
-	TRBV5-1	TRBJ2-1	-	TGCGCCAGCACCGGAGCTTATACTACTTGGACTGCCCGGAGCTCCTACAATGAGCAGTTCTTC	CASTGAYTTWTARSSYNEQFF